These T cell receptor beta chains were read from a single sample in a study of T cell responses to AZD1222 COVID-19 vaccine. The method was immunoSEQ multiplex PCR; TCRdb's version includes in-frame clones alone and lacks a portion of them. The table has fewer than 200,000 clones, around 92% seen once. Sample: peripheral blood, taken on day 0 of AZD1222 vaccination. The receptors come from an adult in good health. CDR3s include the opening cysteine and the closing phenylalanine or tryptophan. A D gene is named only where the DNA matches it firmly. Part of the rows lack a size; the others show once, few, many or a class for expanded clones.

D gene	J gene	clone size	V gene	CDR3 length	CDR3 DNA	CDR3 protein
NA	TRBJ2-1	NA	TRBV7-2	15	TGTGCCAGCAGCTTAGAGGGGAGCTCCTACAATGAGCAGTTCTTC	CASSLEGSSYNEQFF
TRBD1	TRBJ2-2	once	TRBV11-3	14	TGTGCCAGCAGCGGACGACAGGGGGCCGGGGAGCTGTTTTTT	CASSGRQGAGELFF
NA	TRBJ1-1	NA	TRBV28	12	TGTGCCAGCAGTGTAGGGGGCACTGAAGCTTTCTTT	CASSVGGTEAFF
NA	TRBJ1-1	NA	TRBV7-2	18	TGTGCCAGCAGCTTACGCCTAAGCGGTCAGGCCCTAAACACTGAAGCTTTCTTT	CASSLRLSGQALNTEAFF
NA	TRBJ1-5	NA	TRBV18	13	TGTGCCAGCTCTATCGGGGAAGATCAGCCCCAGCATTTT	CASSIGEDQPQHF
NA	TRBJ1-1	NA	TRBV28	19	TGTGCCAGCAGTTTAGATGAGCCCCGAGGGGGTTACATGAACACTGAAGCTTTCTTT	CASSLDEPRGGYMNTEAFF
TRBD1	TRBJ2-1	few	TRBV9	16	TGTGCCAGCAGCGTAGACTCGGGACAGGGAGCCAGTGAGCAGTTCTTC	CASSVDSGQGASEQFF
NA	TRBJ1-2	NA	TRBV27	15	TGTGCCAGCAGTTCAGGCCAGGTTGGATCCTATGGCTACACCTTC	CASSSGQVGSYGYTF
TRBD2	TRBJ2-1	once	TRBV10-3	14	TGTGCCTCCTCTAGCGGGCAGGGTGGCGATGAGCAGTTCTTC	CASSSGQGGDEQFF
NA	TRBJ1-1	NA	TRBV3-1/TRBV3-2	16	TGTGCCAGCAGCCAGAGTCCCCGGATAAGGACAAGTGAAGCTTTCTTT	CASSQSPRIRTSEAFF
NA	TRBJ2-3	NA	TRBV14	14	TGTGCCAGCAGCCAAGATACCGTCACAGATACGCAGTATTTT	CASSQDTVTDTQYF
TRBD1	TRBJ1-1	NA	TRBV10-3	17	TGTGCCATCAGTGAGTCGAGGACAGGGGCACCGAACACTGAAGCTTTCTTT	CAISESRTGAPNTEAFF
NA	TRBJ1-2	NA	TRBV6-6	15	TGTGCCAGCAGTCCAGAATCGGACCTCAACTATGGCTACACCTTC	CASSPESDLNYGYTF
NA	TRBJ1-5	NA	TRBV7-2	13	TGTGCCAGCAGCTCCCTAGAGAATCAGCCCCAGCATTTT	CASSSLENQPQHF
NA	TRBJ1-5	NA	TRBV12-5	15	TGTGCTAGTGGTTTCCCCGACATTAGCAATCAGCCCCAGCATTTT	CASGFPDISNQPQHF
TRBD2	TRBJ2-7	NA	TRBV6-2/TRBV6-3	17	TGTGCCAGCAGTTCTCCGACTAGCGGGATAGCCTCCTACGAGCAGTACTTC	CASSSPTSGIASYEQYF
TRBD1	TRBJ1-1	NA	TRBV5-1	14	TGCGCCAGCGGTCACGGACAGGGGAACACTGAAGCTTTCTTT	CASGHGQGNTEAFF
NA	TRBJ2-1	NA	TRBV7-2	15	TGTGCCAGCAGCTTACCACTAGTCACCTACAATGAGCAGTTCTTC	CASSLPLVTYNEQFF
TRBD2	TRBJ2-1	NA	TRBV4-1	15	TGCGCCAGCAGCCAAGGGTCCGGGACTAGCGAGGCGCAGTTCTTC	CASSQGSGTSEAQFF
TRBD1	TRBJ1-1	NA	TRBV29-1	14	TGCAGCGTTGAAACGTTACGACAGGGAACTGAAGCTTTCTTT	CSVETLRQGTEAFF
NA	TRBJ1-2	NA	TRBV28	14	TGTGCCAGCAGTCCCGGGGGGAGATGGTATGGCTACACCTTC	CASSPGGRWYGYTF
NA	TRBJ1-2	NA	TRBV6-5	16	TGTGCCAGCAGTTTCACGACAACGGGACGGTCCTATGGCTACACCTTC	CASSFTTTGRSYGYTF
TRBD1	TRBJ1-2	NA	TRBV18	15	TGTGCCAGCTCAAGCGGACAGGAGCTTAACTATGGCTACACCTTC	CASSSGQELNYGYTF
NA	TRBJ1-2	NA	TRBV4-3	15	TGCGCCAGCAGCCAAGATATCGGGGGTAACTATGGCTACACCTTC	CASSQDIGGNYGYTF
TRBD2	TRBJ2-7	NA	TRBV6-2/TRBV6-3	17	TGTGCCAGCAGTTACAGCCCCAAGCGGGAGGCTGACTACGAGCAGTACTTC	CASSYSPKREADYEQYF
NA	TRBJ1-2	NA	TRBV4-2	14	TGTGCCAGCAGCCTAATCCGGGACACCTATGGCTACACCTTC	CASSLIRDTYGYTF
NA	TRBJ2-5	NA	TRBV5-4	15	TGTGCCAGCAGCTTGGGCTTGCGAACCCAAGAGACCCAGTACTTC	CASSLGLRTQETQYF
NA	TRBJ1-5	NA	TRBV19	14	TGTGCCAGTAGTACAGGGATGAGCAATCAGCCCCAGCATTTT	CASSTGMSNQPQHF
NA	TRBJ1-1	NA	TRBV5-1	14	TGCGCCAGCACTCAGCTGGATCCGAACACTGAAGCTTTCTTT	CASTQLDPNTEAFF
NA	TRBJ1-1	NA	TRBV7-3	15	TGTGCCAGCAGCTCGGCGGGGACAATGAACACTGAAGCTTTCTTT	CASSSAGTMNTEAFF
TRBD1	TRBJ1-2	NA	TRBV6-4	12	TGTGCCAGCAGTCGATCGGGACAGGCCCCAAGTTTC	CASSRSGQAPSF
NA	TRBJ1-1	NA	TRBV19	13	TGTGCCAGCAGGAGCAGGATGAACACTGAAGCTTTCTTT	CASRSRMNTEAFF
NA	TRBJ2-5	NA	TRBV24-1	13	TGTGCCACCAGTGATTCCCTATCAGAGACCCAGTACTTC	CATSDSLSETQYF
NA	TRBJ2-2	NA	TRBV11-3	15	TGTGCCAGCAGCTTCAGGGGTGCGAACACCGGGGAGCTGTTTTTT	CASSFRGANTGELFF
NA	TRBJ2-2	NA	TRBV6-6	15	TGTGCCAGCAGGTCCGGGCTAGCGTCCACCGGGGAGCTGTTTTTT	CASRSGLASTGELFF
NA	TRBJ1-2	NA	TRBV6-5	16	TGTGCCAGCAGTTACAAAAGAGGGGGGTTGGACTATGGCTACACCTTC	CASSYKRGGLDYGYTF
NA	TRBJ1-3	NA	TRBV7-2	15	TGTGCCAGCAGCTTAAGAGGGAGCTCTGGAAACACCATATATTTT	CASSLRGSSGNTIYF
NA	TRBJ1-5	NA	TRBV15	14	TGTGCCACCAGTTGGGGGGGAGCGAATCAGCCCCAGCATTTT	CATSWGGANQPQHF
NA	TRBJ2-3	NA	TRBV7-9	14	TGTGCCAGCAGCTCCAGGGTTGACACAGATACGCAGTATTTT	CASSSRVDTDTQYF
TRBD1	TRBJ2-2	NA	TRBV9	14	TGTGCCAGCAGCGTAGAACAGGGGACCGGGGAGCTGTTTTTT	CASSVEQGTGELFF
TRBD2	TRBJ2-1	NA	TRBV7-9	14	TGTGCCAGCAGAAGCGGGGGCTCCTACAATGAGCAGTTCTTC	CASRSGGSYNEQFF
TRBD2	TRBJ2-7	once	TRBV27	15	TGTGCCAGCAGTGTTCCGGGACTAGCGGCCTACGAGCAGTACTTC	CASSVPGLAAYEQYF
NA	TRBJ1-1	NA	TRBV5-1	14	TGCGCCAGCAGCTCAGCGGCGGTGAACACTGAAGCTTTCTTT	CASSSAAVNTEAFF
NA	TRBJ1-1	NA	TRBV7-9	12	TGTGCCGCACGGGGTTTGAACACTGAAGCTTTCTTT	CAARGLNTEAFF
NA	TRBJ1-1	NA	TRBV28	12	TGTGCCAGCAGTTTAGGCACGAGCAAAGCTTTCTTT	CASSLGTSKAFF
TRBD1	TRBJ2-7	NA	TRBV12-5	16	TGTGCTAGTGGTCCAAACTCCGGGACAGAGCTCTACGAGCAGTACTTC	CASGPNSGTELYEQYF
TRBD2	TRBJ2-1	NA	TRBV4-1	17	TGCGCCCGCAGCCAACTCGGGGGACTAGCGGGATACAATGAGCAGTTCTTC	CARSQLGGLAGYNEQFF
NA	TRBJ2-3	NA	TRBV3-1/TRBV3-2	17	TGTGCCAGCAGCCAAGTAGCCTCGGGGGGCACGACAGATACGCAGTATTTT	CASSQVASGGTTDTQYF
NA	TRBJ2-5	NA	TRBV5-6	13	TGTGCCAGCAGCTTCCCCAGCCAAGAGACCCAGTACTTC	CASSFPSQETQYF
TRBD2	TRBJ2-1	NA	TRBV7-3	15	TGTGCCAGCAGCTTAAAAGGCGGGGGGACAAATGAGCAGTTCTTC	CASSLKGGGTNEQFF
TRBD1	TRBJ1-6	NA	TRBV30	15	TGTGCCTGGAGTATTACAGGGGGTGCGAATTCACCCCTCCACTTT	CAWSITGGANSPLHF
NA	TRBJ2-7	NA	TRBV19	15	TGTGCCAGTAGTATAGTAGGGGGGAGCCCCTACGAGCAGTACTTC	CASSIVGGSPYEQYF
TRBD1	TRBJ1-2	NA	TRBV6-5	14	TGTGCCAGCATTCCACAGGGGGTGGACTATGGCTACACCTTC	CASIPQGVDYGYTF
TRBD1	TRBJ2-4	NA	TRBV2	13	TGTGCCAGCAGTGGAGACAGGGGTGACATTCAGTACTTC	CASSGDRGDIQYF
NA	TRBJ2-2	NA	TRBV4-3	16	TGCGCCAGCAGCCAACACGGGCGGGTGTCCACCGGGGAGCTGTTTTTT	CASSQHGRVSTGELFF